Listed below are T cell receptor beta chains from one sample, sequenced in a study of naive and memory T cell subsets. TCRdb fed the UMI-ligation and nested PCR reads into MiXCR, producing one record per CDR3 protein. Of over 110,000 distinct CDR3 sequences listed, approximately 21% are singletons. Sequenced input: naive CD8+ T cells from blood. Every receptor here comes from a human donor in good health. CDR3s leave out the opening cysteine and the closing phenylalanine or tryptophan. The order of the fields is V gene, J gene, D gene, CDR3 protein. A D gene is named only where the DNA matches it firmly.

V: TRBV12-3/TRBV12-4; J: TRBJ2-1; D: TRBD2; CDR3: ASRGGRVDEQF
V: TRBV6-5; J: TRBJ2-7; D: TRBD2; CDR3: ASRPTGGRVHEQY
V: TRBV3-1; J: TRBJ2-7; D: -; CDR3: ASSQGLVGYEQY
V: TRBV25-1; J: TRBJ2-5; D: -; CDR3: ASSEYWGAEETQY
V: TRBV27; J: TRBJ1-5; D: -; CDR3: ASRAGVSDQPQH
V: TRBV27; J: TRBJ2-6; D: -; CDR3: ASSLLAGGISGANVLT
V: TRBV5-1; J: TRBJ2-1; D: -; CDR3: ASSLTPYNEQF
V: TRBV4-3; J: TRBJ2-7; D: TRBD1; CDR3: ASSQEGQDSYEQY
V: TRBV9; J: TRBJ2-5; D: TRBD2; CDR3: ASSDPSGRETQY
V: TRBV2; J: TRBJ2-2; D: -; CDR3: ASSVEPSNTGELF
V: TRBV5-6; J: TRBJ2-7; D: TRBD2; CDR3: ASSLRASGSGYEQY
V: TRBV27; J: TRBJ2-6; D: -; CDR3: ASSLSTSGANVLT
V: TRBV27; J: TRBJ1-2; D: -; CDR3: ASSSGLVHTGYT
V: TRBV3-1; J: TRBJ2-3; D: -; CDR3: ASSQGSYSSPRDGTDTQY
V: TRBV3-1; J: TRBJ2-4; D: -; CDR3: ASSQDLAKNIQY
V: TRBV20-1; J: TRBJ2-5; D: -; CDR3: SARSGAVQETQY
V: TRBV15; J: TRBJ2-7; D: -; CDR3: ATSIGSMGYEQY
V: TRBV27; J: TRBJ2-7; D: TRBD2; CDR3: ASKRLADPYEQY
V: TRBV9; J: TRBJ2-3; D: -; CDR3: ASSVMVSADTQY
V: TRBV24-1; J: TRBJ2-2; D: -; CDR3: ATSDLAVMGGADTGELF
V: TRBV12-3/TRBV12-4; J: TRBJ2-5; D: -; CDR3: ASRDLGETQY
V: TRBV6-2/TRBV6-3; J: TRBJ2-1; D: TRBD2; CDR3: ASSTVTSGRAGEQF
V: TRBV19; J: TRBJ2-1; D: TRBD1; CDR3: ASSGDRGSDEQF
V: TRBV6-5; J: TRBJ2-3; D: -; CDR3: ASSYRDFPGDTQY
V: TRBV6-5; J: TRBJ2-2; D: -; CDR3: ASSYGANTGELF
V: TRBV2; J: TRBJ2-3; D: TRBD2; CDR3: ASRETSGRTSSTDTQY
V: TRBV29-1; J: TRBJ2-7; D: -; CDR3: SVEEGASYEQY
V: TRBV7-2; J: TRBJ1-5; D: -; CDR3: ASSSPMERDQPQH
V: TRBV28; J: TRBJ2-7; D: -; CDR3: ASSLLTGSLGYEQY
V: TRBV11-2; J: TRBJ2-1; D: -; CDR3: ASSPGVSGEQF
V: TRBV7-8; J: TRBJ2-2; D: -; CDR3: ASRYTRDRSTGELF
V: TRBV5-1; J: TRBJ2-1; D: -; CDR3: ASSLSGHYNEQF
V: TRBV2; J: TRBJ2-5; D: TRBD2; CDR3: ASSGLAGSQETQY
V: TRBV20-1; J: TRBJ2-7; D: TRBD2; CDR3: SAGSGEQYEQY
V: TRBV27; J: TRBJ1-5; D: TRBD1; CDR3: ASGLLQGNQPQH
V: TRBV5-1; J: TRBJ2-1; D: -; CDR3: VKGTSGGGNEQF
V: TRBV12-5; J: TRBJ2-1; D: -; CDR3: ASGLHTASPIGEQF
V: TRBV29-1; J: TRBJ2-3; D: -; CDR3: SVEDPEGPPDTQY
V: TRBV27; J: TRBJ2-6; D: -; CDR3: ASSASSGANVLT
V: TRBV5-6; J: TRBJ1-6; D: -; CDR3: ASSTGLPPLH
V: TRBV21-1; J: TRBJ1-5; D: -; CDR3: ASSRAAGQGNQPQH